Included here is one T cell receptor beta chain sequence, with context. No cognate antigen has been identified for it. No base quality values were provided; no much bigger clone lies one nucleotide off. CDR1 and CDR2, per the germline V gene, are SGHNT and YENEEA. The cysteine opens and the phenylalanine closes a CDR3 of 14 amino acids. Of all the DNA, just the CDR3 is kept, 42 bases in frame from base 1. V is cut by 1 base and J by 2 bases, and the space between the germline ends is 8 bases. This sample was taken from a study of T cell changes during pregnancy in multiple sclerosis (dated by TCRdb to the late 2010s). Regarding the complete study: The study examined how the T cell repertoire changed over the course of pregnancy in women with multiple sclerosis.

The library relied on the immunoSEQ multiplex PCR assay. TCRdb stores this immuneACCESS table with in-frame sequences only. Part of the clones is absent; in the studies checked, under half of the shortfall reflects unresolved V genes, and no reason is known for the rest. The sample contains approximately 37,000 clones, approximately 94% of them found a single time. Approximately 1.6% of the sample belongs to the ten largest clones. This sample comprised peripheral blood, obtained in the third trimester of pregnancy. This TCR was recovered from a female donor with multiple sclerosis, enrolled in a pregnancy study. This sequence uses TRBV11-3 and TRBJ1-1; the D gene is perhaps TRBD1, on 6 matching bases. The nucleotide sequence reads TGTGCCAGCAGCTTAGGACAGGCTAACACTGAAGCTTTCTTT. This encodes CASSLGQANTEAFF.